Listed here is a single T cell receptor (beta chain). The sample originates from a study of blood T cell repertoires in COVID-19. Looking at the study overall: The cDNA or gDNA used as material had been derived from T cells, B-cell-depleted T cells, or PBMCs.

CDR3 length equals 15 residues. Germline loops: CDR1 SGHNT, CDR2 YENEEA. V gave up 5 bases and J gave up 2 bases; unmatched junction bases: 8. Libraries were prepared by immunoSEQ multiplex PCR; TCRdb keeps only in-frame clonotypes and omits some of them. The data hold nearly 200,000 clones, with just under 85% observed a single time. This receptor was obtained from a human donor with acute or convalescent COVID-19. The donor label of this sample is uncertain. The sequenced sample was peripheral blood. The chain recombines TRBV11-3 with TRBJ2-5; 7 bases agree with TRBD2. The chain's CDR3 is CASSPGTMKQETQYF. In nucleotides, the CDR3 is TGTGCCAGCAGCCCCGGGACTATGAAACAAGAGACCCAGTACTTC.